This TCR beta chain was identified in a study of human T cells and chemical hapten exposure. In TCRdb, the RACE reads were re-called with MiXCR into one record per CDR3 protein. The sample consists of roughly 50,000 distinct CDR3 sequences, 11% of them appearing once. Study-wide results and limits: Relative to controls, expanded TCRs formed significantly more large CDR3 similarity clusters.

This clonotype was counted a few times. Its specificity is not known. Time point defined: patch test 1, 2 weeks after DPC sensitization. Treatment: therapeutic diphenylcyclopropenone sensitization with weekly scalp DPC. The starting material, unfractionated whole blood, was used for total RNA extraction. The study drew its donors from alopecia patients who were 18 to 70 years old and suitable for DPC. Trimming took 2 bases from V and 3 from J; bases not matched to a gene: 6. Germline CDR1 KGHSH, CDR2 LQKENI. The CDR3 contains 16 residues. The starting material was whole blood, obtained in connection with sensitization to the hapten diphenylcyclopropenone (DPC). V gene TRBV18 combines with J gene TRBJ2-5; 10 nucleotides match TRBD2. The receptor comes from a woman in her thirties or forties with alopecia areata. Some clones in this sample may be carry-over from other donors' samples. The CDR3 nucleotides are TGTGCCAGCTCACCAAGAAGCGGGGGGGCCGAAGAGACCCAGTACTTC. Translated, it gives CASSPRSGGAEETQYF.